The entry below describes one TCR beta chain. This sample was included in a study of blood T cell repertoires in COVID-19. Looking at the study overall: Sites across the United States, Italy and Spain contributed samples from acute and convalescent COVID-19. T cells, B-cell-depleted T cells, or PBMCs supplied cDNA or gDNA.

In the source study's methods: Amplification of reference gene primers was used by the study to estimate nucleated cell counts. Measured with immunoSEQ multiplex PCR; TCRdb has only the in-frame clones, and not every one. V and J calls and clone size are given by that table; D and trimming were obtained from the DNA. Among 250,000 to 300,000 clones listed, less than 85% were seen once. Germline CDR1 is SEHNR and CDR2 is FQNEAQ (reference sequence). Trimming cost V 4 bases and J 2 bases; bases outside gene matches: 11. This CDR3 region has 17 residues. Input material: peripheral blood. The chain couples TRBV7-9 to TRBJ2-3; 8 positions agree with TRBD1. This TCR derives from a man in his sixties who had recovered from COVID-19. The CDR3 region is CASSSTRTGRPTDTQYF. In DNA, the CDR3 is TGTGCCAGCAGCTCGACCAGGACAGGGAGGCCCACAGATACGCAGTATTTT.